By share, the clone carrying this T cell receptor (beta chain) counts as medium-sized. The target antigen is unknown. J was trimmed by 6 bases and V by 0 bases; bases with no gene match: 6. The CDR3 length is 15 residues. The germline V gene has CDR1 LGHNA and CDR2 YNFKEQ. This specimen belongs to a study of cytomegalovirus exposure and HLA in healthy donors. Findings and limits, study-wide: Rarity held for most TCR sequences, but there were some public TCRs that occurred in many donors.

The method was immunoSEQ multiplex PCR; TCRdb's version includes in-frame clones alone and lacks a portion of them. This table holds a few hundred thousand clones, about 90% found once. The gene calls are TRBV4-2 and TRBJ2-3; 7 bases are a match to TRBD2. This TCR was sampled from a woman under 30 in good health and CMV-seronegative. Material: PBMCs. The DNA for the CDR3 is TGTGCCAGCAGCCAAGATGTTGGGGGGGTGGATACGCAGTATTTT. Translated: CASSQDVGGVDTQYF.